Sequencing of this TCR beta chain was carried out in a study of T cells in Graves' hyperthyroidism and ophthalmopathy. Fresh peripheral blood, roughly 9.8 ml of it, supplied the PBMCs. Study-level findings and limits: The model anticipated ophthalmopathy a median approximately six months pre-onset.

Amplified regions were TCR beta CDR3 sequences from RNA transcripts. Using the HTBI primer set, a first-round RT-PCR was run on the TCR CDR3. TCRdb re-derived calls from the multiplex PCR reads in MiXCR, one entry per CDR3 protein. The profile covers about half a million distinct CDR3 sequences, with 15% to 20% appearing a single time and approximately 30% taken by the ten largest. On this clonotype: Its antigen is unidentified.

Looked up from germline, CDR1 is MNHNS and CDR2 is SASEGT. CDR3 length equals 15 residues. V was clipped by 6 bases and J by 2 bases; unmatched bases: 7. The chain is built from TRBV6-1 and TRBJ2-3; TRBD2 agrees at 8 bases. The TCR was taken from a woman in her thirties with Graves' ophthalmopathy. Sequenced material: blood. CDR3 DNA sequence: TGTGCCAGCAGCACGGGAGGGCCTTACACAGATACGCAGTATTTT. The encoded protein is CASSTGGPYTDTQYF.